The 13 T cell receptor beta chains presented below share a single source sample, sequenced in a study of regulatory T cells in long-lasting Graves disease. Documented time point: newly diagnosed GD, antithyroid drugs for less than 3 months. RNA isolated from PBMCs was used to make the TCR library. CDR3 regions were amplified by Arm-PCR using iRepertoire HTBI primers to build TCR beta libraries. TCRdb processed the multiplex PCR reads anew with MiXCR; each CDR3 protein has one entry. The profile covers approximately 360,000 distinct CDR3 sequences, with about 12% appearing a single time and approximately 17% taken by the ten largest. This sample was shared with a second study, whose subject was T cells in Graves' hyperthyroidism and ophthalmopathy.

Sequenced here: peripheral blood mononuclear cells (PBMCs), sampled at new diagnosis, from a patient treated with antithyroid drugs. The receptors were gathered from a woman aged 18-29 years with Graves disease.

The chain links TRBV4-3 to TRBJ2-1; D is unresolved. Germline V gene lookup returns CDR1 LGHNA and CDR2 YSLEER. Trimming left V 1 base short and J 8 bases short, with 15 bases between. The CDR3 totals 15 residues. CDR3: CASSQGGLGRDEQFF. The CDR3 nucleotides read TGCGCCAGCAGCCAAGGAGGTCTGGGTCGAGATGAGCAGTTCTTC.

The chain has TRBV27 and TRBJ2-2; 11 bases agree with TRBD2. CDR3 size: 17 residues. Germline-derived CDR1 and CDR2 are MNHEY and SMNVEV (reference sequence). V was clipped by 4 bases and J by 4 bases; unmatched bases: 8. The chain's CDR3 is CASSSLTSGVFTGELFF. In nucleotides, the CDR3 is TGTGCCAGCAGTTCTTTGACTAGCGGGGTATTCACCGGGGAGCTGTTTTTT.

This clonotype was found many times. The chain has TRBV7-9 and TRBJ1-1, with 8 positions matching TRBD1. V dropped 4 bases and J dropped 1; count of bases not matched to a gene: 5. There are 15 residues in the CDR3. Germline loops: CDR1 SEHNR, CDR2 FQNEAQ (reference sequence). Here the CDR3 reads CASSSFGTGNTEAFF. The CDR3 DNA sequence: TGTGCCAGCAGCTCTTTTGGGACAGGGAACACTGAAGCTTTCTTT.

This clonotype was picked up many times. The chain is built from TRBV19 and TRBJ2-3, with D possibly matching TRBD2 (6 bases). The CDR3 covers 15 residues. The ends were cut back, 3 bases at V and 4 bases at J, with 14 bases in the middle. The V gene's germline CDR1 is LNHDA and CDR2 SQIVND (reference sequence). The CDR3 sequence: CASSMFGGFADTQYF. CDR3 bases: TGTGCCAGTAGTATGTTTGGAGGGTTCGCAGATACGCAGTATTTT. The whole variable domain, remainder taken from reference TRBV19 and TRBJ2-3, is DGGITQSPKYLFRKEGQNVTLSCEQNLNHDAMYWYRQDPGQGLRLIYYSQIVNDFQKGDIAEGYSVSREKKESFPLTVTSAQKNPTAFYLCASSMFGGFADTQYFGPGTRLTVL.

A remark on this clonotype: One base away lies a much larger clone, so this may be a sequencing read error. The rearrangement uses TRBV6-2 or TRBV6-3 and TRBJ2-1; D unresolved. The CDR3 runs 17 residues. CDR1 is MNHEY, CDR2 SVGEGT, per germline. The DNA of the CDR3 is TGTGCCAGCAGTACCTCCTTGATTTTAAACTCCTACAATGGGCAGTTCTTC. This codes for CASSTSLILNSYNGQFF.

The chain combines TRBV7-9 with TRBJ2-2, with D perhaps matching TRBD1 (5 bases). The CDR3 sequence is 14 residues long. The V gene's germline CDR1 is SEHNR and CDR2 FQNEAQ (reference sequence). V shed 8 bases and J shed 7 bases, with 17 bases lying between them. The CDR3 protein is CASRSREGNGELFF. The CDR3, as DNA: TGTGCCAGCCGGAGCAGGGAAGGAAACGGGGAGCTGTTTTTT.

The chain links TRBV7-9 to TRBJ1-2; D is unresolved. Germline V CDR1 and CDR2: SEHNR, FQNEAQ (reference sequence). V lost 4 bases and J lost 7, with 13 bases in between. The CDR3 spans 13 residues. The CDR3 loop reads CASSSAPLSGYTF. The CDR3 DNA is TGTGCCAGCAGCTCTGCCCCGCTGAGTGGCTACACCTTC.

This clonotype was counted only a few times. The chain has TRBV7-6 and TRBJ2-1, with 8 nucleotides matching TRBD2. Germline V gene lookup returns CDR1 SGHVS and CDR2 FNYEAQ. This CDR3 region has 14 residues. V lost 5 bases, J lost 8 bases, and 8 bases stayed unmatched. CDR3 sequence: CASSPAGGGDEQFF. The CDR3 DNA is TGTGCCAGCAGCCCTGCGGGGGGAGGCGATGAGCAGTTCTTC.

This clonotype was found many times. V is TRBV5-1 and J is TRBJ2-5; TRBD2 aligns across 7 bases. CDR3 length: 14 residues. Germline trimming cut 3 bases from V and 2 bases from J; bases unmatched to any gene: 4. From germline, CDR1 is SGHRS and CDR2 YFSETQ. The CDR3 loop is CASSSTSVQETQYF. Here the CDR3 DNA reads TGCGCCAGCAGCTCCACTAGCGTTCAAGAGACCCAGTACTTC.

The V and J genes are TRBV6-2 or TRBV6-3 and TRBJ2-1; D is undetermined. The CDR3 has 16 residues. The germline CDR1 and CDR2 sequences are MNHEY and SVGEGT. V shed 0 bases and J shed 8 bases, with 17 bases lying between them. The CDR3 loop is CASSYSKRLGSDEQFF. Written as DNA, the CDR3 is TGTGCCAGCAGTTACTCGAAACGACTGGGCTCGGATGAGCAGTTCTTC.

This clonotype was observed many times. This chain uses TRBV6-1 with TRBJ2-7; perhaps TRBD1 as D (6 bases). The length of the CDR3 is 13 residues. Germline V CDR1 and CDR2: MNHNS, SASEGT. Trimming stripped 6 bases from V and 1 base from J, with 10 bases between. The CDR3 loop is CASSIGQSYEQYF. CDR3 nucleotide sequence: TGTGCCAGCAGCATCGGACAGTCCTACGAGCAGTACTTC.

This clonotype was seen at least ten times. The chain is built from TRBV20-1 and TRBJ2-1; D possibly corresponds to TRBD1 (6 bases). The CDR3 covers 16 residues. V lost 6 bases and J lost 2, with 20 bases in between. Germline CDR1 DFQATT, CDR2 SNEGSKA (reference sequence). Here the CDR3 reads CSAQGTFRSPYNEQFF. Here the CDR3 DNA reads TGCAGTGCCCAGGGGACCTTTCGAAGCCCCTACAATGAGCAGTTCTTC.

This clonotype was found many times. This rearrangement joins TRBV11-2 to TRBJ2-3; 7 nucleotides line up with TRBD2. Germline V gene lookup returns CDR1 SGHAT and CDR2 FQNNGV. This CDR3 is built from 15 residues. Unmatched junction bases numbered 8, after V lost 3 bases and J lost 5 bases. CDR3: CASSFRGREGDTQYF. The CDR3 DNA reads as TGTGCCAGCAGCTTTCGGGGCAGGGAGGGAGATACGCAGTATTTT.